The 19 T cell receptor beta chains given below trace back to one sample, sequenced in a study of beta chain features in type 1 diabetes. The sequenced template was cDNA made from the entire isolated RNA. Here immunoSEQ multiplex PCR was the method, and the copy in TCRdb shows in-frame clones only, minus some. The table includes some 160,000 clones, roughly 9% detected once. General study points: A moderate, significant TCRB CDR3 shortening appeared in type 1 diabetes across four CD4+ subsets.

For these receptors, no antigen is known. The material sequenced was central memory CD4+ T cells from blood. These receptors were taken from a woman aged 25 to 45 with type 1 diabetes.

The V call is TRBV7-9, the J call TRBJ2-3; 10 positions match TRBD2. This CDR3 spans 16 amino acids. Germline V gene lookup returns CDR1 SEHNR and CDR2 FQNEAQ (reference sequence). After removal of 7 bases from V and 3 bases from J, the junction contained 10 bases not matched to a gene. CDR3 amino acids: CASTLSSGSYTDTQYF. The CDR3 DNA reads TGTGCCAGCACCCTATCTAGCGGGAGCTATACAGATACGCAGTATTTT.

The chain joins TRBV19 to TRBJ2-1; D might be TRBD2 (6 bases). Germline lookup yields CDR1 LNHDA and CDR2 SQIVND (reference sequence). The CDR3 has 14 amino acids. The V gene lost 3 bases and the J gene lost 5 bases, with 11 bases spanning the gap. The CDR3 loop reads CASSIDGSHNEQFF. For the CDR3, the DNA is TGTGCCAGTAGTATCGACGGGAGTCACAATGAGCAGTTCTTC.

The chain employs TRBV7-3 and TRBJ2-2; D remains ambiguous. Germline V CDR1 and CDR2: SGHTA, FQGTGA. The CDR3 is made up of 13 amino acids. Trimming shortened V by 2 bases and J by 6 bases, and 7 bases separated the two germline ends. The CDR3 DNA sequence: TGTGCCAGCAGCTTACAAATAGCCGGGGAGCTGTTTTTT. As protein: CASSLQIAGELFF.

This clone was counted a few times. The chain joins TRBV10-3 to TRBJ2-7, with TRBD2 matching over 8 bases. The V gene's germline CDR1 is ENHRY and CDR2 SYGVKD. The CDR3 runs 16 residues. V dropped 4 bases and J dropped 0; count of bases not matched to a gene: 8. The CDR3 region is CAISGALSGSSYEQYF. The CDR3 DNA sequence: TGTGCCATCAGTGGGGCATTAAGCGGGAGCTCCTACGAGCAGTACTTC.

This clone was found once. The CDR3 DNA reads as TGTGCCAGCTCACCACCCAGGAACCTCTACAATGAGCAGTTCTTC. Translated: CASSPPRNLYNEQFF. V gene TRBV18 combines with J gene TRBJ2-1; D gene ambiguous. This CDR3 spans 15 amino acids. Germline CDR1 KGHSH, CDR2 LQKENI. V was shortened by 0 bases and J by 3 bases, with 9 bases between the two germline ends.

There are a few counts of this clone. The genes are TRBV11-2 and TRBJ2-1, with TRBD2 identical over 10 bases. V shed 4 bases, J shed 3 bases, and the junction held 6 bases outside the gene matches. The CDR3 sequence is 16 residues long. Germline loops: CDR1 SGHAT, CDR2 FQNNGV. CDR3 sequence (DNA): TGTGCCAGCAGCTCGGGGGGACTAGCGTTCTACAATGAGCAGTTCTTC. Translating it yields CASSSGGLAFYNEQFF.

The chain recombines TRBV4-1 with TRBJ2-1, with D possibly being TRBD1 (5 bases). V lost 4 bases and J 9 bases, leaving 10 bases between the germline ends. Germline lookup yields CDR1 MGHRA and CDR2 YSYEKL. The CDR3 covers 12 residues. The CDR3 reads CASSPVRGEQFF. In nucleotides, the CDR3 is TGCGCCAGCAGCCCAGTAAGGGGTGAGCAGTTCTTC.

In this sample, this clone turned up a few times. This chain's CDR3 is CASSLVGDTGELFF. The CDR3 nucleotides are TGTGCCAGCAGCTTAGTCGGGGACACCGGGGAGCTGTTTTTT. The chain has TRBV11-1 and TRBJ2-2, with D possibly being TRBD2 (5 bases). This CDR3 is built from 14 residues. The V and J ends lost 1 base and 3 bases respectively, with 6 bases between them. Looked up from germline, CDR1 is SGHAT and CDR2 is FQDESV (reference sequence).

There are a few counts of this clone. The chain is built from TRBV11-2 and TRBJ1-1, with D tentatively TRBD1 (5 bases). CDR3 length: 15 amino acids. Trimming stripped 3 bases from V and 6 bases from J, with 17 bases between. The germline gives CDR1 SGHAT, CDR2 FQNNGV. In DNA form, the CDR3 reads TGTGCCAGCAGCTTCTTCACAGGAGCAGGCCCTGAAGCTTTCTTT. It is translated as CASSFFTGAGPEAFF. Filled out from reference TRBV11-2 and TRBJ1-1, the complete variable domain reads EAGVAQSPRYKIIEKRQSVAFWCNPISGHATLYWYQQILGQGPKLLIQFQNNGVVDDSQLPKDRFSAERLKGVDSTLKIQPAKLEDSAVYLCASSFFTGAGPEAFFGQGTRLTVV.

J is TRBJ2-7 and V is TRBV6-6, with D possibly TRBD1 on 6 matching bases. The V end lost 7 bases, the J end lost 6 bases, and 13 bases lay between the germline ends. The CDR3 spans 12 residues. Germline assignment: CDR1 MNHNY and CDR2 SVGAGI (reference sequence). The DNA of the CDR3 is TGTGCCAGCACCACAGGGTCGTCCGAGCAGTACTTC. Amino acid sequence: CASTTGSSEQYF.

The DNA for the CDR3 is TGTGCTAGTGGTTTGGGACAGAGCTCCTACAATGAGCAGTTCTTC. Amino acids: CASGLGQSSYNEQFF. V gene TRBV12-5 combines with J gene TRBJ2-1; a weak D match, TRBD1 (5 bases). Trimming removed 1 base from V and 0 bases from J, with 7 bases in between. The germline gives CDR1 LGHNT, CDR2 FRNRAP. The CDR3 consists of 15 residues.

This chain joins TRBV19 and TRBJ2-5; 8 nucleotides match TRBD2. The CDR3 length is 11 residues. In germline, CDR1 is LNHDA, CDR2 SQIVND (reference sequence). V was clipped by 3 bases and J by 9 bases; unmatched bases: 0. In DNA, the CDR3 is TGTGCCAGTAGTATCGGGGGGGCCCAGTACTTC. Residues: CASSIGGAQYF.

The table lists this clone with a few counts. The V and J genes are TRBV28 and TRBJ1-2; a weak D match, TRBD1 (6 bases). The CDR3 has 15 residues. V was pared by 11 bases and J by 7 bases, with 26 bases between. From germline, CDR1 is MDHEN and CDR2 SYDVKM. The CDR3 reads CAATVGGLQTGGYTF. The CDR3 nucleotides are TGTGCCGCCACGGTAGGGGGACTACAAACGGGTGGCTACACCTTC.

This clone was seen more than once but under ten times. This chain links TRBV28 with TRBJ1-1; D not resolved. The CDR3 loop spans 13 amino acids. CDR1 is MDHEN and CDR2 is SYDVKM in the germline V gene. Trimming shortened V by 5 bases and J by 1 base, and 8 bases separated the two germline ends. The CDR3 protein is CASSVAGNTEAFF. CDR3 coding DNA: TGTGCCAGCAGTGTCGCGGGGAACACTGAAGCTTTCTTT.

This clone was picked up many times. This CDR3 reads CASSLSGTENEQFF. The CDR3 DNA sequence: TGTGCCAGCAGCCTTAGCGGGACGGAGAATGAGCAGTTCTTC. The rearrangement links TRBV7-2 to TRBJ2-1, with 8 bases fitting TRBD2. The V and J ends lost 5 bases and 7 bases, in that order; junction bases with no gene match: 7. The germline gives CDR1 SGHTA, CDR2 FQGNSA. This CDR3 region has 14 residues.

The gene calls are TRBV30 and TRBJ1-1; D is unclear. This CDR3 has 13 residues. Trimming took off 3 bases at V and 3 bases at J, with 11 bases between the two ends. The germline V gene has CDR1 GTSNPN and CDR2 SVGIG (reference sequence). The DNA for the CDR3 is TGTGCCTGGAGGGTCATCGGGTACACTGAAGCTTTCTTT. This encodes CAWRVIGYTEAFF.

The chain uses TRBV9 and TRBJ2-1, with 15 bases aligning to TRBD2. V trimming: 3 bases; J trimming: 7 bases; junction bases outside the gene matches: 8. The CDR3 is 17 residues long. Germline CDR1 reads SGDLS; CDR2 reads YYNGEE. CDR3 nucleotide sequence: TGTGCCAGCAGCGGGGGGGTTGGGACTAGCGGGAGGAATGAGCAGTTCTTC. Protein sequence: CASSGGVGTSGRNEQFF. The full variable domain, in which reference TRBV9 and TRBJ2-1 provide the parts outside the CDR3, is DSGVTQTPKHLITATGQRVTLRCSPRSGDLSVYWYQQSLDQGLQFLIQYYNGEERAKGNILERFSAQQFPDLHSELNLSSLELGDSALYFCASSGGVGTSGRNEQFFGPGTRLTVL.

Here the CDR3 DNA reads TGTGCCACCCTTGAGGGGGCAGATACGCAGTATTTT. It yields the protein CATLEGADTQYF. The chain couples TRBV5-4 to TRBJ2-3; possibly TRBD1 for D (6 bases). V lost 9 bases to trimming and J lost 4 bases, with 12 bases between them. From germline, CDR1 is SGHNT and CDR2 YYREEE (reference sequence). The CDR3 contains 12 residues. The variable domain in full, completed from reference TRBV5-4 and TRBJ2-3, reads ETGVTQSPTHLIKTRGQQVTLRCSSQSGHNTVSWYQQALGQGPQFIFQYYREEENGRGNFPPRFSGLQFPNYSSELNVNALELDDSALYLCATLEGADTQYFGPGTRLTVL.

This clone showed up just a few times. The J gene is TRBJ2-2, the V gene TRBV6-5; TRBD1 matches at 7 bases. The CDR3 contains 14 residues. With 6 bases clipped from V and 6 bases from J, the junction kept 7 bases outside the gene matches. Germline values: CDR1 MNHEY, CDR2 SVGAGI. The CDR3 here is CASRKDRAAGELFF. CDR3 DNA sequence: TGTGCCAGCAGGAAAGACAGGGCGGCCGGGGAGCTGTTTTTT.